This note documents a single T cell receptor beta chain sequence. The target antigen is unknown. This specimen belongs to a study of cytomegalovirus exposure and HLA in healthy donors. Findings of the study overall: Later work found most CMV-associated TCR beta chains apparently HLA-restricted.

Researchers ran the PCR with 60 Vbeta and 13 Jbeta primers. TCRdb's copy holds only in-frame clones and misses some; the assay was immunoSEQ multiplex PCR. This table holds 100,000 to 150,000 clones, roughly 84% found once. The germline V and J ends were trimmed by 1 base and 4 bases, with 6 bases remaining between them. From germline, CDR1 is GTSNPN and CDR2 SVGIG (reference sequence). The CDR3 contains 12 residues. The chain employs TRBV30 and TRBJ2-3; D is perhaps TRBD2 (5 bases). What was sequenced was PBMCs. The sequence derives from a girl aged 2 to 10 in good health and CMV-seronegative. The CDR3 is CAWSEEADTQYF. CDR3 sequence (DNA): TGTGCCTGGAGTGAGGAGGCAGATACGCAGTATTTT.